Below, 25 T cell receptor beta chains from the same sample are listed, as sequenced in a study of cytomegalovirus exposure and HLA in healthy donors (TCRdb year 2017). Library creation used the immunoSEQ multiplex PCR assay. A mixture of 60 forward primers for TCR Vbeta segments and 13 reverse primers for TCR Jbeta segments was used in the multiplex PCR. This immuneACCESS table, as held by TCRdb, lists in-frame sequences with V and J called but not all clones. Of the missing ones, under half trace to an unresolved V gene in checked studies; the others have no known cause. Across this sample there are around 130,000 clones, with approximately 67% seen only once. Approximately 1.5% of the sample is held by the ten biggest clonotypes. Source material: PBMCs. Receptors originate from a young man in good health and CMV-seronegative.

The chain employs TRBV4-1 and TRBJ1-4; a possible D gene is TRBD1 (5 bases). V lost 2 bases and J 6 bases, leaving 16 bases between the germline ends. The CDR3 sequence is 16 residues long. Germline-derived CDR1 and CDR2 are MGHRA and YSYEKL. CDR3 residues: CASSQPPGRGDEKLFF. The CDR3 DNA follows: TGCGCCAGCAGCCAACCTCCAGGCCGGGGGGATGAAAAACTGTTTTTT.

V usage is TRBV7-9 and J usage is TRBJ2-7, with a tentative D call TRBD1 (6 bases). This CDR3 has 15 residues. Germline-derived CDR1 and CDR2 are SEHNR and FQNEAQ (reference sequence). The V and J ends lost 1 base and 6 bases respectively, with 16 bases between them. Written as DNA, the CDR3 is TGTGCCAGCAGCTTAGTACAGGGCGTAGTAGGCGAGCAGTACTTC. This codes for CASSLVQGVVGEQYF.

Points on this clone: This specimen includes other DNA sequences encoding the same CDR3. CDR3 bases: TGTGCCAGCAGCCTCTCCTACGAGCAGTACTTC. The encoded protein is CASSLSYEQYF. The chain is built from TRBV7-2 and TRBJ2-7; D is unclear. This CDR3 region has 11 residues. Trimming took 5 bases from V and 0 from J, leaving 2 bases between them. Germline CDR1 is SGHTA and CDR2 is FQGNSA.

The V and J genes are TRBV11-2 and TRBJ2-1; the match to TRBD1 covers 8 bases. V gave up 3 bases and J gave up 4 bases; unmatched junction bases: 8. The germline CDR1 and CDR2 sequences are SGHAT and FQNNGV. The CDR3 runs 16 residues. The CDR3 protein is CASSFSPGQEYNEQFF. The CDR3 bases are TGTGCCAGCAGCTTCTCCCCGGGACAGGAGTACAATGAGCAGTTCTTC. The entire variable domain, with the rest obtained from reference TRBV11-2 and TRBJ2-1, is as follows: EAGVAQSPRYKIIEKRQSVAFWCNPISGHATLYWYQQILGQGPKLLIQFQNNGVVDDSQLPKDRFSAERLKGVDSTLKIQPAKLEDSAVYLCASSFSPGQEYNEQFFGPGTRLTVL.

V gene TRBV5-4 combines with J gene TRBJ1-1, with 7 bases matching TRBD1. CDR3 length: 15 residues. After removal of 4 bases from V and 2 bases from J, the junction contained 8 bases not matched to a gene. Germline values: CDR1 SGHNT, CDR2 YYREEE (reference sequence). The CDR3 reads CASSRTGQANTEAFF. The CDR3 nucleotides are TGTGCCAGCAGCCGAACAGGACAGGCAAACACTGAAGCTTTCTTT.

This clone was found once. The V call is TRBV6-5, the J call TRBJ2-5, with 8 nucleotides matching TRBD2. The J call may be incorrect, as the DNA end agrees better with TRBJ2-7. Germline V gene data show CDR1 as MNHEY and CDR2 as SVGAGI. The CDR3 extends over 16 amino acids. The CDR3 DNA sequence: TGTGCCAGCAGTTACGGGGTAGCGGGACGGGGCTACGAGCAGTACTTC. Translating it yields CASSYGVAGRGYEQYF.

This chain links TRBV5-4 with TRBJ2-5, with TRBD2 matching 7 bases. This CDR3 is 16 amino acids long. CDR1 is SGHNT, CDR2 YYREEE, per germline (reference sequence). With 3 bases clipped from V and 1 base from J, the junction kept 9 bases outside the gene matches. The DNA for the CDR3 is TGTGCCAGCAGCTCTAGACTAGCCGGCAGCCAAGAGACCCAGTACTTC. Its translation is CASSSRLAGSQETQYF.

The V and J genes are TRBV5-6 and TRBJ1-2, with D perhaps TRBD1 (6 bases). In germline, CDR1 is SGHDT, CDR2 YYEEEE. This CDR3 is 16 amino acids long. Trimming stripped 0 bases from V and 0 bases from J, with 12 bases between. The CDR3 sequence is CASSLGTASSNYGYTF. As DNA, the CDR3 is TGTGCCAGCAGCTTGGGGACAGCTTCTTCTAACTATGGCTACACCTTC.

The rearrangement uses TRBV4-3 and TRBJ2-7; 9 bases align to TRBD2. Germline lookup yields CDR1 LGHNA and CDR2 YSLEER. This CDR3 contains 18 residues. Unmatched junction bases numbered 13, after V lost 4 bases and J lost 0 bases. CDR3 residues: CASSLLIPSGATSYEQYF. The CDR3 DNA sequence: TGCGCCAGCAGCCTTCTCATCCCTAGCGGGGCAACCTCCTACGAGCAGTACTTC.

The CDR3 DNA reads as TGCGCCAGCAGCAAACCGGGACAGGGGGGAGAAAAACTGTTTTTT. Translated: CASSKPGQGGEKLFF. The chain combines TRBV5-1 with TRBJ1-4; 11 nucleotides align to TRBD1. The CDR3 runs to 15 residues. In germline, CDR1 is SGHRS, CDR2 YFSETQ. Germline trimming cut 4 bases from V and 8 bases from J; bases unmatched to any gene: 7.

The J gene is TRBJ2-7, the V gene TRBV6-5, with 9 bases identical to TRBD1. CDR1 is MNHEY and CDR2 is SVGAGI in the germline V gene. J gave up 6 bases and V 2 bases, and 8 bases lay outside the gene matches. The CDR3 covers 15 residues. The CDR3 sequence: CASSYPGTGRGEQYF. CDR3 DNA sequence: TGTGCCAGCAGTTACCCCGGGACAGGGAGAGGCGAGCAGTACTTC.

In nucleotides, the CDR3 is TGTGCCAGTAGTATAGATTCCCCGCGCGAGCAGTTCTTC. Translated, it gives CASSIDSPREQFF. The J gene is TRBJ2-1, the V gene TRBV19; D gene ambiguous. Trimming shortened V by 0 bases and J by 10 bases, and 10 bases separated the two germline ends. There are 13 residues in the CDR3. Germline V lookup: CDR1 LNHDA, CDR2 SQIVND (reference sequence).

The CDR3 here is CASSEQGAYGTGELFF. CDR3 bases: TGTGCCAGCAGTGAACAGGGGGCGTATGGCACCGGGGAGCTGTTTTTT. The chain recombines TRBV2 with TRBJ2-2; 8 nucleotides agree with TRBD1. The CDR3 is 16 residues long. Germline CDR1 is SNHLY and CDR2 is FYNNEI. Unmatched junction bases numbered 6, after V lost 2 bases and J lost 4 bases. Variable domain in full (rest from reference TRBV2 and TRBJ2-2): EPEVTQTPSHQVTQMGQEVILRCVPISNHLYFYWYRQILGQKVEFLVSFYNNEISEKSEIFDDQFSVERPDGSNFTLKIRSTKLEDSAMYFCASSEQGAYGTGELFFGEGSRLTVL.

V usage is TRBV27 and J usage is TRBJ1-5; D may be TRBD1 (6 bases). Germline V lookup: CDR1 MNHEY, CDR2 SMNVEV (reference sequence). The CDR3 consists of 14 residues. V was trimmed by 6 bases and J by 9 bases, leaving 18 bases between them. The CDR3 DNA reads TGTGCCAGCAGCCGGGGGGCCTCCCGGGTGCCCCAGCATTTT. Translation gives CASSRGASRVPQHF.

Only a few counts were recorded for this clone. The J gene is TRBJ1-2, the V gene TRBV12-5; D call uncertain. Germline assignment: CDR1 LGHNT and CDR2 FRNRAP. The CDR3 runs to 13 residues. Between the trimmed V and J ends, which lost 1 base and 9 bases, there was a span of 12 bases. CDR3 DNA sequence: TGTGCTAGTGGTTTGGCACCGGGGATCCGCTACACCTTC. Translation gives CASGLAPGIRYTF.

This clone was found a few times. CDR3 bases: TGTGCCAGCAGTTTTGCGGGGGAGACCCAGTACTTC. Its translation: CASSFAGETQYF. J is TRBJ2-5 and V is TRBV28; TRBD2 might be the D (6 bases). Trimming took 3 bases from V and 5 from J, leaving 7 bases between them. Germline lookup yields CDR1 MDHEN and CDR2 SYDVKM. CDR3 size: 12 residues.

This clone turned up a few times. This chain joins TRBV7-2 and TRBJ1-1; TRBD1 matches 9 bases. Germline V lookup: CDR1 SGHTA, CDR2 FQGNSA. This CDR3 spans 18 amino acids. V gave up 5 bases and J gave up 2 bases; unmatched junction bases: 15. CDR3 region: CASSPNIRDRVPNTEAFF. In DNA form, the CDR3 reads TGTGCCAGCAGCCCGAACATCCGGGACAGGGTCCCAAACACTGAAGCTTTCTTT. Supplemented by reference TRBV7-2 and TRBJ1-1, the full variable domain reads GAGVSQSPSNKVTEKGKDVELRCDPISGHTALYWYRQSLGQGLEFLIYFQGNSAPDKSGLPSDRFSAERTGGSVSTLTIQRTQQEDSAVYLCASSPNIRDRVPNTEAFFGQGTRLTVV.

CDR3 coding DNA: TGCGCCAGCAGCCCCAGGACTGGGTCTACCTACGAGCAGTACTTC. The encoded protein is CASSPRTGSTYEQYF. The chain has TRBV5-1 and TRBJ2-7, with a possible D match to TRBD2 (5 bases). Germline assignment: CDR1 SGHRS and CDR2 YFSETQ. V lost 4 bases to trimming and J lost 2 bases, with 16 bases between them. The CDR3 sequence is 15 residues long.

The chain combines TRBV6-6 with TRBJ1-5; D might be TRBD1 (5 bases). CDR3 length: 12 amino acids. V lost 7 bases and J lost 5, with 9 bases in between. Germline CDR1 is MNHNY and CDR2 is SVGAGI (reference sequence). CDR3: CASTQGDQPQHF. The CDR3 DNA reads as TGTGCCAGCACTCAGGGCGATCAGCCCCAGCATTTT.

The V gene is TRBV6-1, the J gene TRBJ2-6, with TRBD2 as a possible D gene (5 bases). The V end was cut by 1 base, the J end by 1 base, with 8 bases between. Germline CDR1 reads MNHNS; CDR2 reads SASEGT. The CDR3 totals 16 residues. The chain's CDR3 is CASSEVPGSGANVLTF. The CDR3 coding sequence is TGTGCCAGCAGTGAAGTCCCGGGGTCTGGGGCCAACGTCCTGACTTTC.

CDR3 amino acids: CATKRVSGGVWETQYF. The CDR3 bases are TGTGCCACTAAAAGGGTTTCAGGGGGCGTTTGGGAGACCCAGTACTTC. V and J are TRBV19 and TRBJ2-5; 8 bases are a match to TRBD1. This CDR3 comprises 16 residues. Looked up from germline, CDR1 is LNHDA and CDR2 is SQIVND (reference sequence). J gave up 5 bases and V 10 bases, and 18 bases lay outside the gene matches.

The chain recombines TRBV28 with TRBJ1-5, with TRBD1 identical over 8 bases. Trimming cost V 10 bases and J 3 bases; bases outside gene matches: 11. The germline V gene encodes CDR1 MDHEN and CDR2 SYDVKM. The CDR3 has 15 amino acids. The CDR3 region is CATKLYRGNNQPQHF. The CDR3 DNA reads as TGTGCCACCAAATTATACAGGGGGAACAATCAGCCCCAGCATTTT.

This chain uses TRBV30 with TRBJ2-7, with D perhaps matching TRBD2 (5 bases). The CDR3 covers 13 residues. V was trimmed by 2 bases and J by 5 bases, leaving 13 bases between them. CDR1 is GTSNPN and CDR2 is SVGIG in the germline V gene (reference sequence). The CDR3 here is CAWSFPPGNEQYF. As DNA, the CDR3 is TGTGCCTGGAGTTTCCCCCCGGGGAACGAGCAGTACTTC.

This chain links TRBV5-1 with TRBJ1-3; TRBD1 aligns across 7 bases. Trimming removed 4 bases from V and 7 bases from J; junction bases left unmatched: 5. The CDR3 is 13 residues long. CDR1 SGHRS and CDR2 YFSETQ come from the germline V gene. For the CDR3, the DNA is TGCGCCAGCAGCATCGGGACAGCGAACACCATATATTTT. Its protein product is CASSIGTANTIYF.

CDR3 sequence: CAISAGTGTYNEQFF. The CDR3 nucleotides read TGTGCCATCAGTGCCGGGACAGGGACCTACAATGAGCAGTTCTTC. The rearrangement links TRBV10-3 to TRBJ2-1, with TRBD1 identical over 9 bases. V lost 4 bases to trimming and J lost 2 bases; unmatched junction nucleotides: 3. CDR1 is ENHRY and CDR2 is SYGVKD in the germline V gene. The CDR3 is made up of 15 amino acids.